One sample yielded the 26 T cell receptor beta chains listed below, sequenced in a study of T cell clonality in common variable immunodeficiency. Study results and limitations: Common variable immunodeficiency TCR beta sequences reportedly had fewer deletions and N-nucleotide insertions.

Clones were read by immunoSEQ multiplex PCR, and TCRdb kept only the in-frame ones, dropping some. The sample contains roughly 14,000 clones, none of them singletons. These receptors lack a known antigen. The sample was peripheral blood mononuclear cells. The receptors come from a human donor with common variable immunodeficiency.

With regard to this clone: The read terminates 3 residues before the CDR3 end, so the remaining end is supplied by the germline J gene. The chain uses TRBV19 and TRBJ1-1; D call uncertain. The CDR3 runs 13 residues. Trimming removed 8 bases from V and 4 bases from J, with 14 bases in between. CDR1 is LNHDA, CDR2 SQIVND, per germline (reference sequence). CDR3 DNA (partial): TGTGCCAGTCGGCGGGGAGGCAGCACTGAA. Its protein product is CASRRGGSTE. The whole CDR3 reads CASRRGGSTEAFF.

This clone appeared a few times. With the read ending 3 residues before the CDR3 end, the germline J gene is used to fill in that end. J is TRBJ2-7 and V is TRBV7-8; TRBD2 matches at 11 bases. Germline CDR1 reads SGHVS; CDR2 reads FQNEAQ. The J segment lost 5 bases and the V segment lost 5 bases, leaving 11 bases of the junction unmatched. The CDR3 covers 16 residues. This CDR3 reads CASSLQPGLAANEQYF. The covered CDR3 bases are TGTGCCAGCAGCCTTCAACCGGGACTAGCGGCCAACGAG.

Only a few counts were recorded for this clone. The CDR3 bases that were read are TGTGCCATCAGTGAACCTACGGGGGGTAATGGTCATAATTCACCC. Translation: CAISEPTGGNGHNSP. The full CDR3 protein reads CAISEPTGGNGHNSPLHF. The chain carries TRBV10-3 and TRBJ1-6, with D maybe TRBD1 (5 bases). The read ends 3 residues shy of where the CDR3 ends; the end is completed using the germline J gene. The CDR3 is 18 residues long. Germline lookup yields CDR1 ENHRY and CDR2 SYGVKD. V lost 3 bases and J 5 bases, leaving 20 bases between the germline ends.

This clone has just a few counts. The CDR3 end falls 3 residues outside the read, so it is completed with the germline J gene. This sample also contains other DNA sequences that code for the same CDR3. This sequence joins TRBV7-6 and TRBJ2-3; no clear D gene. This CDR3 has 15 residues. Germline V CDR1 and CDR2: SGHVS, FNYEAQ. V was clipped by 1 base and J by 3 bases, with 11 bases between them. The CDR3 loop reads CASSLVRSPTDTQYF. CDR3 DNA, as far as it was read: TGTGCCAGCAGCTTAGTACGGTCTCCGACAGATACG.

This clone was detected only a few times. Read sequence stops 3 residues before the CDR3 end, and the germline J gene provides the missing end. The chain joins TRBV18 to TRBJ2-5; maybe TRBD2 (5 bases). The germline V gene has CDR1 KGHSH and CDR2 LQKENI. The CDR3 runs to 13 residues. The V and J ends lost 3 bases and 5 bases respectively, with 10 bases between them. The covered CDR3 bases are TGTGCCAGCTCACCGGCACTAGGGGAGACC. It specifies CASSPALGET. The whole CDR3 reads CASSPALGETQYF.

Notes on this clone: Read data end 3 residues before the CDR3 end; the end is taken from the germline J gene. The chain has TRBV7-9 and TRBJ1-4; D not resolved. Germline loops: CDR1 SEHNR, CDR2 FQNEAQ (reference sequence). The CDR3 is 14 amino acids. Between the trimmed V and J ends, which lost 5 bases and 4 bases, there was a span of 11 bases. The CDR3 bases that were read are TGTGCCAGCAGCGCCTGGGCAAGTAATGAAAAA. Translating it yields CASSAWASNEK. The full CDR3 sequence reads CASSAWASNEKLFF.

A note on this clone: The read finishes 3 residues shy of the CDR3 end, and the germline J gene is used to complete it. The rearrangement links TRBV18 to TRBJ2-3, with D unclear. From germline, CDR1 is KGHSH and CDR2 LQKENI. The CDR3 extends over 14 amino acids. Trimming removed 1 base at V and 0 bases at J, with 5 bases between. CDR3 sequence reads: CASSPLSSTDTQYF. CDR3 bases read: TGTGCCAGCTCACCACTTTCTAGCACAGATACG.

In this sample, this clone turned up a few times. The CDR3 end lies 3 residues beyond the end of the read and is filled in from the germline J gene. The V call is TRBV18, the J call TRBJ1-3, with D perhaps matching TRBD1 (5 bases). The CDR3 extends over 16 amino acids. Germline CDR1 is KGHSH and CDR2 is LQKENI. Deletions cut 5 bases from V and 6 bases from J, with 20 bases between. The covered CDR3 bases are TGTGCCAGCTCAACCCTCCCGAGGGGAATCCCAAACACC. Translating gives CASSTLPRGIPNT. In full, the CDR3 reads CASSTLPRGIPNTIYF.

To note about this clone: One junction end disagrees with the germline gene, perhaps due to a read error. The CDR3 end falls 3 residues outside the read, so it is completed with the germline J gene. The rearrangement joins TRBV7-9 to TRBJ2-7; TRBD1 agrees at 10 bases. The CDR3 consists of 14 residues. Germline V gene data show CDR1 as SEHNR and CDR2 as FQNEAQ (reference sequence). The CDR3 here is CSSSTGTGAYEQYF. The part of the CDR3 DNA that was read is TGTTCCAGCAGCACGGGGACAGGGGCCTACGAG.

This clone turned up a few times. The read ends 3 residues early relative to the CDR3; the germline J gene fills the gap. The rearrangement uses TRBV19 and TRBJ1-1; TRBD1 is a possible D gene (6 bases). Germline V CDR1 and CDR2: LNHDA, SQIVND (reference sequence). The V end lost 3 bases, the J end lost 1 base, and 12 bases lay between the germline ends. The CDR3 length is 15 residues. Partial CDR3 DNA: TGTGCCAGTAGTATCCTTTTACAGGGGAACACTGAA. Its protein product is CASSILLQGNTE. From start to end, the CDR3 is CASSILLQGNTEAFF.

In its sample, this clone was seen a few times. Coverage ceases 3 residues before the CDR3 finishes, and the germline J gene fills in the end. The chain joins TRBV6-2 or TRBV6-3 to TRBJ2-7, with unresolved D. This CDR3 has 13 amino acids. With 6 bases removed from V and 2 bases from J, the gap between germline ends came to 11 bases. Germline V gives CDR1 MNHEY, CDR2 SVGEGT. Partial CDR3 DNA: TGTGCCAGCAGCCCGACACTGGCCTACGAG. Its translation: CASSPTLAYE. The full CDR3 is CASSPTLAYEQYF.

The sample holds a few counts of this clone. The CDR3 extends 3 residues past the end of the read, so its final part is completed from the germline J gene. The chain uses TRBV7-9 and TRBJ1-2; D call uncertain. CDR3 length: 13 residues. V was cut by 6 bases and J by 4 bases, with 12 bases left in between. Germline V gives CDR1 SEHNR, CDR2 FQNEAQ (reference sequence). Partial CDR3 DNA: TGTGCCAGCAGTTTGGCGGGAAGCTATGGC. Translated: CASSLAGSYG. The CDR3 reads in full as CASSLAGSYGYTF.

Points on this clone: The read comes to an end 3 residues before the CDR3 does, leaving the germline J gene to fill in the end. The rearrangement joins TRBV2 to TRBJ2-6; the D is unclear. Germline CDR1 SNHLY, CDR2 FYNNEI. Trimming shortened V by 2 bases and J by 2 bases, and 4 bases separated the two germline ends. The CDR3 consists of 14 residues. CDR3 amino acids: CASSERAGANVLTF. The CDR3 bases that were read are TGTGCCAGCAGTGAAAGGGCTGGGGCCAACGTC.

This clone was observed at least ten times. The read comes to an end 3 residues before the CDR3 does, leaving the germline J gene to fill in the end. The V gene is TRBV20-1, the J gene TRBJ2-3; weak D call: TRBD1 (6 bases). Germline CDR1 is DFQATT and CDR2 is SNEGSKA (reference sequence). The CDR3 is 13 amino acids. V shed 2 bases and J shed 4 bases, with 10 bases lying between them. CDR3 bases read: TGCAGTGCTAGATCGGCAGGGGCAGATACG. Its protein is CSARSAGADT. The whole CDR3 reads CSARSAGADTQYF.

Details on this clone: The DNA ends 3 residues before the CDR3 does, and the rest of the CDR3 is filled in from the germline J gene. This rearrangement joins TRBV2 to TRBJ2-2; possible D gene TRBD2, 6 bases. This CDR3 is built from 15 residues. Germline lookup yields CDR1 SNHLY and CDR2 FYNNEI. The ends were cut back, 4 bases at V and 5 bases at J, with 14 bases in the middle. The CDR3 loop is CASSADGGSTGELFF. CDR3 DNA (partial): TGTGCCAGCAGTGCCGACGGGGGAAGTACCGGGGAG.

In the case of this clone: The read gets to within 3 residues of the CDR3 end, and the germline J gene fills in the rest. V gene TRBV6-2 or TRBV6-3 combines with J gene TRBJ2-5; D remains ambiguous. Germline V gene data show CDR1 as MNHEY and CDR2 as SVGEGT. V was pared by 4 bases and J by 4 bases, with 4 bases between. This CDR3 is 11 amino acids long. The covered CDR3 bases are TGTGCCAGCAGTTTAGCAGAGACC. Translation gives CASSLAET. In full, the CDR3 is CASSLAETQYF.

This clone has only a few counts. The CDR3 reads CASSLVGREETQYF. The sequenced CDR3 bases are TGTGCCAGCAGCTTAGTAGGGCGGGAAGAGACC. The chain couples TRBV11-2 to TRBJ2-5; D perhaps matches TRBD2 (5 bases). The read falls 3 residues short of the CDR3 end, and the missing part is taken from the germline J gene. Germline V lookup: CDR1 SGHAT, CDR2 FQNNGV. This CDR3 is built from 14 residues. Trimming removed 1 base from V and 3 bases from J, with 9 bases in between.

Concerning this clone: Read coverage stops 3 residues before the CDR3 terminus; the germline J gene supplies the remainder. V usage is TRBV5-1 and J usage is TRBJ2-7, with 8 bases aligning to TRBD2. This CDR3 spans 16 amino acids. V was clipped by 4 bases and J by 0 bases; unmatched bases: 9. In germline, CDR1 is SGHRS, CDR2 YFSETQ. The CDR3 is CASSLRGGGSSYEQYF. The CDR3 bases that were read are TGCGCCAGCAGCCTGAGAGGCGGGGGGAGCTCCTACGAG.

In the case of this clone: The read stops 3 residues short of the end of the CDR3; the missing end is completed from the germline J gene. The chain recombines TRBV19 with TRBJ2-7, with 9 bases that match TRBD1. Germline V CDR1 and CDR2: LNHDA, SQIVND (reference sequence). Trimming cost V 6 bases and J 2 bases; bases outside gene matches: 8. This CDR3 contains 15 residues. CDR3 bases read: TGTGCCAGTAGCAGAACCGGACAGGGGACCTACGAG. Translation: CASSRTGQGTYE. The complete CDR3 protein is CASSRTGQGTYEQYF.

In the case of this clone: The CDR3 end falls 3 residues outside the read, so it is completed with the germline J gene. V gene TRBV18 combines with J gene TRBJ1-1; no definite D call. The CDR3 loop spans 14 amino acids. The V and J ends lost 4 bases and 3 bases respectively, with 12 bases between them. Germline V lookup: CDR1 KGHSH, CDR2 LQKENI. The CDR3 bases that were read are TGTGCCAGCTCACACAACAACGGGGACACTGAA. This codes for CASSHNNGDTE. The entire CDR3 protein reads CASSHNNGDTEAFF.

This clone was counted a few times. The read gets to within 3 residues of the CDR3 end, and the germline J gene fills in the rest. The gene calls are TRBV7-6 and TRBJ2-5, with 8 bases identical to TRBD1. The CDR3 runs to 14 residues. Germline-derived CDR1 and CDR2 are SGHVS and FNYEAQ. V shed 4 bases and J 2 bases; nucleotides not matched to a gene: 3. CDR3 amino acids: CASSSRGRQETQYF. Partial CDR3 DNA: TGTGCCAGCAGCTCCAGGGGGCGGCAAGAGACC.

This clone has ten or more counts. The read falls 3 residues short of the CDR3 end, and the missing part is taken from the germline J gene. The rearrangement uses TRBV5-1 and TRBJ1-1; 9 nucleotides match TRBD1. The CDR3 length is 14 residues. Germline V gene data show CDR1 as SGHRS and CDR2 as YFSETQ. The sequenced part of the CDR3 DNA is TGCGCCAGCAGCTTGGATGGGGGACAGGGAAAA. Its translation: CASSLDGGQGK. The complete CDR3 sequence is CASSLDGGQGKAFF.

The CDR3 region is CATSPPRSGAVYEQYF. The part of the CDR3 DNA that was read is TGTGCCACTTCTCCCCCCCGTAGCGGGGCCGTCTACGAG. The chain combines TRBV6-2 or TRBV6-3 with TRBJ2-7; TRBD2 matches 8 bases. The CDR3 end lies 3 residues beyond the end of the read and is filled in from the germline J gene. The CDR3 extends over 16 amino acids. Germline V lookup: CDR1 MNHEY, CDR2 SVGEGT. V lost 10 bases and J lost 3; bases outside the gene matches: 17.

A note on this clone: The read halts 3 residues ahead of the CDR3 end, with the missing end drawn from the germline J gene. The gene calls are TRBV19 and TRBJ2-5; TRBD1 aligns across 7 bases. After removal of 3 bases from V and 4 bases from J, the junction contained 2 bases not matched to a gene. The CDR3 covers 13 residues. Germline CDR1 reads LNHDA; CDR2 reads SQIVND (reference sequence). Partial CDR3 DNA: TGTGCCAGTAGTATCCGGACAGGAGAGACC. Translating gives CASSIRTGET. The full CDR3 reads CASSIRTGETQYF.

This clone has only a few counts. Read coverage stops 3 residues before the CDR3 terminus; the germline J gene supplies the remainder. The genes are TRBV5-1 and TRBJ2-7; unclear D gene. Trimming removed 0 bases from V and 0 bases from J, with 10 bases in between. Germline CDR1 reads SGHRS; CDR2 reads YFSETQ. This CDR3 spans 15 amino acids. CDR3 bases read: TGCGCCAGCAGCTTGGGTCAGGTGTTCTCCTACGAG. Protein: CASSLGQVFSYE. The CDR3 in full is CASSLGQVFSYEQYF.

This clone has only a few counts. The read ends 3 residues before the CDR3 terminus; that terminus is restored from the germline J gene. The chain is built from TRBV6-2 or TRBV6-3 and TRBJ2-3; 11 bases are shared with TRBD1. V was clipped by 4 bases and J by 2 bases; unmatched bases: 5. The CDR3 is made up of 16 amino acids. The V gene's germline CDR1 is MNHEY and CDR2 SVGEGT. The covered CDR3 bases are TGTGCCAGCAGTTGGGGGACAGGGGGAACCACAGATACG. It codes for CASSWGTGGTTDT. The whole CDR3 sequence is CASSWGTGGTTDTQYF.